Listed below are T cell receptor beta chains from one sample, sequenced in a study of blood T cell repertoires in COVID-19. The data were produced by immunoSEQ multiplex PCR, yet TCRdb's version contains in-frame clones alone and is incomplete. The top ten clones hold roughly 8% of a sample with 60,000 or so clones, 88% of them seen once. Material for sequencing was peripheral blood. All receptors come from a woman aged 70 to 79 with active COVID-19. Both conserved end residues are trimmed from each CDR3. Fields, in order: V gene, CDR3 protein.

v_call: TRBV12-5
cdr3_aa: ASGLVPGQDSSYEQY

v_call: TRBV10-3
cdr3_aa: AISDGTRTHYGYT

v_call: TRBV18
cdr3_aa: ASSPPDRVLGYT

v_call: TRBV5-1
cdr3_aa: ASSLGSSGRGAYEQY

v_call: TRBV29-1
cdr3_aa: SVKPGLLYNEQF

v_call: TRBV7-9
cdr3_aa: ASSLGSGADTQY

v_call: TRBV18
cdr3_aa: ASSPGTSSYEQY

v_call: TRBV4-1
cdr3_aa: ASSQEDRLAGIKQY

v_call: TRBV12-3/TRBV12-4
cdr3_aa: ASTPDREGGYT

v_call: TRBV7-2
cdr3_aa: ASSFPFYEQY

v_call: TRBV6-5
cdr3_aa: ASSYPAGENTEAF

v_call: TRBV10-3
cdr3_aa: AISDKTGGGYT

v_call: TRBV15
cdr3_aa: ATSSRTGMNTEAF

v_call: TRBV10-1
cdr3_aa: ASSDLLERNNEQF

v_call: TRBV10-3
cdr3_aa: AISESEASGRYEQY

v_call: TRBV12-2
cdr3_aa: ASRLKAGGTDTQY

v_call: TRBV3-1/TRBV3-2
cdr3_aa: ASSQEYNNSPLH

v_call: TRBV4-1
cdr3_aa: ASSQVLAGGDNEQF

v_call: TRBV19
cdr3_aa: ASSILLSGAETQY

v_call: TRBV5-4
cdr3_aa: ASSLSTSGVNNEQF

v_call: TRBV9
cdr3_aa: ASSSTDNSPLH

v_call: TRBV5-5
cdr3_aa: ASSPSGRAYEQY

v_call: TRBV2
cdr3_aa: ASRPQGATLGYT

v_call: TRBV15
cdr3_aa: ATSKSLARGSYNEQF

v_call: TRBV15
cdr3_aa: ATSRDLGAAADTQY

v_call: TRBV6-5
cdr3_aa: ASAKQGLGTQY

v_call: TRBV14
cdr3_aa: ASSQVMYYGYT

v_call: TRBV12-3/TRBV12-4
cdr3_aa: ASSLASGDEQY

v_call: TRBV7-2
cdr3_aa: ASTLGLAVSYEQY

v_call: TRBV19
cdr3_aa: ASSMAGGPYNEQF

v_call: TRBV2
cdr3_aa: ASSDPDRGTEAF

v_call: TRBV5-1
cdr3_aa: ASSLGPRTGGNQPQH

v_call: TRBV19
cdr3_aa: ASSTGGASYGYT

v_call: TRBV5-1
cdr3_aa: ASSLDGGGPETQY

v_call: TRBV6-1
cdr3_aa: ASSEGQSNQPQH

v_call: TRBV27
cdr3_aa: ASSAGQYGYT

v_call: TRBV3-1/TRBV3-2
cdr3_aa: ASSPDRGRTLPLH

v_call: TRBV5-5
cdr3_aa: ASSSGDSLIAYGYT

v_call: TRBV15
cdr3_aa: ATSRVRGGGNQPQH

v_call: TRBV9
cdr3_aa: ASSVVTGVTDTQY